A single sample is the source of the 27 T cell receptor beta chains below, sequenced in a study of T cell responses to AZD1222 COVID-19 vaccine. Produced via immunoSEQ multiplex PCR; TCRdb's table is partial and in-frame only. The data show tens of thousands of clones, 85% to 90% seen once. Sequencing was performed on peripheral blood, taken 28 days after the second AZD1222 dose. The receptor set was obtained from an adult who received the AZD1222 COVID-19 vaccine.

The V gene is TRBV7-2, the J gene TRBJ1-2; possibly TRBD1 for D (6 bases). From germline, CDR1 is SGHTA and CDR2 FQGNSA. V was cut by 5 bases and J by 9 bases, with 16 bases left in between. This CDR3 region has 13 residues. Here the CDR3 reads CASSEQGGRRYTF. As DNA, the CDR3 is TGTGCCAGCAGCGAACAGGGTGGGCGGCGCTACACCTTC.

This clone was observed a few times. The V call is TRBV6-5, the J call TRBJ1-2; D uncertain. The V end was cut by 5 bases, the J end by 3 bases, with 16 bases between. The germline gives CDR1 MNHEY, CDR2 SVGAGI. CDR3 size: 15 residues. The DNA of the CDR3 is TGTGCCAGCAGTCTAGAAAGGGCAGCCCACTATGGCTACACCTTC. Amino acids: CASSLERAAHYGYTF.

This clone was seen only once. The chain uses TRBV19 and TRBJ2-3; 7 bases are shared with TRBD2. Per germline, CDR1 LNHDA and CDR2 SQIVND (reference sequence). The CDR3 is 15 amino acids. The V and J ends lost 8 bases and 5 bases, in that order; junction bases with no gene match: 13. The CDR3 loop is CASGGVAVSVDTQYF. CDR3 nucleotide sequence: TGTGCCAGTGGGGGGGTAGCGGTCTCGGTAGATACGCAGTATTTT.

The chain couples TRBV21-1 to TRBJ1-5. TRBV21-1 is tagged as a pseudogene. The CDR3 is made up of 17 amino acids. DNA for the CDR3: TGTGCCAGCAACCCCCGGTGGATAGCGTATAGCAATCAGCCCCAGCATTTT. Translating it yields CASNPRWIAYSNQPQHF.

V gene TRBV7-9 combines with J gene TRBJ1-1; D not certain. CDR3 length: 14 amino acids. The germline V gene encodes CDR1 SEHNR and CDR2 FQNEAQ (reference sequence). V was trimmed by 4 bases and J by 0 bases, leaving 9 bases between them. The CDR3 DNA follows: TGTGCCAGCAGCTACGGACTTTTGAACACTGAAGCTTTCTTT. Translation: CASSYGLLNTEAFF. The full variable domain, in which reference TRBV7-9 and TRBJ1-1 provide the parts outside the CDR3, is DTGVSQNPRHKITKRGQNVTFRCDPISEHNRLYWYRQTLGQGPEFLTYFQNEAQLEKSRLLSDRFSAERPKGSFSTLEIQRTEQGDSAMYLCASSYGLLNTEAFFGQGTRLTVV.

The chain uses TRBV6-5 and TRBJ1-1; no reliable D call. With 5 bases removed from V and 3 bases from J, the gap between germline ends came to 13 bases. CDR3 length equals 14 residues. CDR1 is MNHEY and CDR2 is SVGAGI in the germline V gene. CDR3: CASSQSFRDTEAFF. The CDR3 DNA reads TGTGCCAGCAGTCAAAGCTTTAGGGACACTGAAGCTTTCTTT.

The chain carries TRBV28 and TRBJ2-7, with 10 bases identical to TRBD2. With V trimmed by 5 bases and J by 6 bases, 13 bases remained unmatched. The germline V gene encodes CDR1 MDHEN and CDR2 SYDVKM. CDR3 length: 16 residues. CDR3 sequence: CASSTLSSGRGLEQYF. In nucleotides, the CDR3 is TGTGCCAGCAGTACCCTTTCTAGCGGGAGAGGCCTCGAGCAGTACTTC.

The V call is TRBV19, the J call TRBJ1-5; a possible D gene is TRBD1 (6 bases). This CDR3 region has 14 residues. V lost 10 bases and J lost 6, with 19 bases in between. Germline CDR1 is LNHDA and CDR2 is SQIVND (reference sequence). The CDR3 DNA reads as TGTGCCAAATTACAGGGCCCTTTAACTCAGCCCCAGCATTTT. Its translation: CAKLQGPLTQPQHF.

The gene calls are TRBV7-2 and TRBJ2-5; D is perhaps TRBD2 (5 bases). The CDR3 has 14 amino acids. Germline CDR1 and CDR2: SGHTA and FQGNSA. The V end lost 0 bases, the J end lost 2 bases, and 7 bases lay between the germline ends. The CDR3, as DNA: TGTGCCAGCAGCTTAGCCAGCGGACAAGAGACCCAGTACTTC. Translating gives CASSLASGQETQYF. The full variable domain, completed using reference TRBV7-2 and TRBJ2-5, is GAGVSQSPSNKVTEKGKDVELRCDPISGHTALYWYRQSLGQGLEFLIYFQGNSAPDKSGLPSDRFSAERTGGSVSTLTIQRTQQEDSAVYLCASSLASGQETQYFGPGTRLLVL.

The CDR3 DNA reads as TGTGCCAGCACCCCACGTCTCGACGGCACTGAAGCTTTCTTT. Protein sequence: CASTPRLDGTEAFF. This chain connects TRBV11-1 to TRBJ1-1, with D hard to call. With 7 bases removed from V and 4 bases from J, the gap between germline ends came to 16 bases. Germline V gives CDR1 SGHAT, CDR2 FQDESV (reference sequence). The CDR3 extends over 14 amino acids. The full variable domain, completed using reference TRBV11-1 and TRBJ1-1, is EAEVAQSPRYKITEKSQAVAFWCDPISGHATLYWYRQILGQGPELLVQFQDESVVDDSQLPKDRFSAERLKGVDSTLKIQPAELGDSAMYLCASTPRLDGTEAFFGQGTRLTVV.

The rearrangement links TRBV5-5 to TRBJ1-1, with 9 nucleotides matching TRBD1. V lost 4 bases, J lost 8 bases, and 15 bases stayed unmatched. The CDR3 spans 16 residues. CDR1 is SGHKS and CDR2 is YYEKEE in the germline V gene (reference sequence). CDR3 region: CASSPLGGQGPWEAFF. The DNA for the CDR3 is TGTGCCAGCAGCCCGCTTGGGGGACAGGGCCCGTGGGAAGCTTTCTTT. The whole variable domain, remainder taken from reference TRBV5-5 and TRBJ1-1, is DAGVTQSPTHLIKTRGQQVTLRCSPISGHKSVSWYQQVLGQGPQFIFQYYEKEERGRGNFPDRFSARQFPNYSSELNVNALLLGDSALYLCASSPLGGQGPWEAFFGQGTRLTVV.

The chain uses TRBV7-2 and TRBJ2-7; perhaps TRBD2 as D (5 bases). This CDR3 spans 14 amino acids. Germline V gene sequence: CDR1 SGHTA, CDR2 FQGNSA. V lost 5 bases, J lost 5 bases, and 16 bases lay in between. CDR3 coding DNA: TGTGCCAGCAGCCGGGAACCGAACGATAACGAGCAGTACTTC. It codes for CASSREPNDNEQYF.

This rearrangement joins TRBV11-2 to TRBJ1-3; TRBD1 matches 7 bases. The V segment lost 2 bases and the J segment 0 bases; nucleotides outside the gene matches: 4. The CDR3 sequence is 16 residues long. Per the germline V gene, CDR1 is SGHAT and CDR2 is FQNNGV. Here the CDR3 DNA reads TGTGCCAGCAGCTTAACTCACAGGGGCTCTGGAAACACCATATATTTT. Translation: CASSLTHRGSGNTIYF.

The V gene is TRBV7-2, the J gene TRBJ2-7, with D hard to call. There are 14 residues in the CDR3. The germline V and J ends were trimmed by 5 bases and 0 bases, with 11 bases remaining between them. CDR1 SGHTA and CDR2 FQGNSA come from the germline V gene. CDR3 DNA sequence: TGTGCCAGCAGCCTCGACTGGGCCTCCTACGAGCAGTACTTC. This gives the protein CASSLDWASYEQYF. The whole variable domain, remainder taken from reference TRBV7-2 and TRBJ2-7, is GAGVSQSPSNKVTEKGKDVELRCDPISGHTALYWYRQSLGQGLEFLIYFQGNSAPDKSGLPSDRFSAERTGGSVSTLTIQRTQQEDSAVYLCASSLDWASYEQYFGPGTRLTVT.

The chain carries TRBV3-1 (or the pseudogene TRBV3-2) and TRBJ1-2, with D possibly TRBD1 on 5 matching bases. The CDR3 sequence is 16 residues long. Germline CDR1 reads LGHDT; CDR2 reads YNNKEL (reference sequence). The V end was cut by 4 bases, the J end by 6 bases, with 21 bases between. CDR3 coding DNA: TGTGCCAGCAGCCCCAGAGGCGCTGCTGGGGGACATGGCTACACCTTC. Translating gives CASSPRGAAGGHGYTF.

This clone was recorded only once. J is TRBJ2-3 and V is TRBV30; 7 bases fit TRBD2. Germline trimming cut 1 base from V and 0 bases from J; bases unmatched to any gene: 10. The germline V gene encodes CDR1 GTSNPN and CDR2 SVGIG (reference sequence). CDR3 size: 17 residues. In nucleotides, the CDR3 is TGTGCCTGGAGTGGTTCGCGGGACTACCTTAGCACAGATACGCAGTATTTT. Protein product: CAWSGSRDYLSTDTQYF.

J is TRBJ2-5 and V is TRBV7-8, with 10 bases aligning to TRBD1. This CDR3 region has 15 residues. From germline, CDR1 is SGHVS and CDR2 FQNEAQ. Trimming took 5 bases from V and 0 from J; bases not matched to a gene: 3. This CDR3 is CASSRTGGNQETQYF. The CDR3 nucleotides read TGTGCCAGCAGCCGGACAGGGGGAAACCAAGAGACCCAGTACTTC.

This chain uses TRBV28 with TRBJ2-5; 8 bases are shared with TRBD2. Trimming cost V 5 bases and J 7 bases; bases outside gene matches: 12. CDR3 size: 15 residues. Germline-derived CDR1 and CDR2 are MDHEN and SYDVKM. For the CDR3, the DNA is TGTGCCAGCAGTCCCCGAGGTAGCGGGGATCTGACCCAGTACTTC. It is translated as CASSPRGSGDLTQYF. The whole variable domain, filled in from reference TRBV28 and TRBJ2-5, reads DVKVTQSSRYLVKRTGEKVFLECVQDMDHENMFWYRQDPGLGLRLIYFSYDVKMKEKGDIPEGYSVSREKKERFSLILESASTNQTSMYLCASSPRGSGDLTQYFGPGTRLLVL.

The chain uses TRBV2 and TRBJ2-2; D not certain. There are 15 residues in the CDR3. Germline values: CDR1 SNHLY, CDR2 FYNNEI. The V and J ends lost 3 bases and 0 bases respectively, with 8 bases between them. DNA of the CDR3: TGTGCCAGCAGTGAGGAGCGAACGAACACCGGGGAGCTGTTTTTT. Protein: CASSEERTNTGELFF.

V gene TRBV19 combines with J gene TRBJ2-2; D is undetermined. The CDR3 has 14 residues. Germline assignment: CDR1 LNHDA and CDR2 SQIVND (reference sequence). Trimming left V 6 bases short and J 5 bases short, with 13 bases between. CDR3 sequence: CASSHLGRTGELFF. The CDR3 nucleotides are TGTGCCAGTAGCCACCTAGGACGGACCGGGGAGCTGTTTTTT.

The V and J genes are TRBV7-2 and TRBJ1-2; 8 positions match TRBD1. This CDR3 region has 13 residues. V was clipped by 2 bases and J by 4 bases; unmatched bases: 0. CDR1 and CDR2 from the germline V gene are SGHTA and FQGNSA. The CDR3 loop is CASSLQGAYGYTF. DNA of the CDR3: TGTGCCAGCAGCTTACAGGGGGCCTATGGCTACACCTTC.

The gene calls are TRBV27 and TRBJ2-7; 10 bases line up with TRBD1. The V and J ends lost 4 bases and 4 bases, in that order; junction bases with no gene match: 4. Germline-derived CDR1 and CDR2 are MNHEY and SMNVEV (reference sequence). The CDR3 totals 14 residues. Written as DNA, the CDR3 is TGTGCCAGCAGTTATCGGACAGGGGGTTACGAGCAGTACTTC. Translation: CASSYRTGGYEQYF.

The table lists this clone with a count of one. The CDR3 loop is CASSPGGHLGYTF. The CDR3 DNA follows: TGTGCCAGCAGTCCCGGCGGCCACCTTGGCTACACCTTC. The chain employs TRBV28 and TRBJ1-2; D not resolved. V lost 5 bases and J 7 bases, leaving 14 bases between the germline ends. The CDR3 is 13 amino acids. Germline assignment: CDR1 MDHEN and CDR2 SYDVKM.

V and J are TRBV5-1 and TRBJ2-3; TRBD2 matches at 9 bases. The CDR3 covers 16 residues. J lost 2 bases, V lost 0 bases, and 4 bases had no gene match. Germline CDR1 SGHRS, CDR2 YFSETQ. As DNA, the CDR3 is TGCGCCAGCAGCTTGGAAGCGGGGGGTCCCACAGATACGCAGTATTTT. It translates to CASSLEAGGPTDTQYF.

V usage is TRBV7-2 and J usage is TRBJ2-7; 15 nucleotides align to TRBD2. The CDR3 consists of 17 residues. The trim removed 5 bases at V and 4 bases at J, leaving 9 bases unmatched. Germline V gene data show CDR1 as SGHTA and CDR2 as FQGNSA. This CDR3 is CASSTTGTSGGRYEQYF. The CDR3 DNA follows: TGTGCCAGCAGCACCACCGGGACTAGCGGGGGGAGATACGAGCAGTACTTC.

The V and J genes are TRBV11-2 and TRBJ2-7; perhaps TRBD2 as D (6 bases). V lost 1 base to trimming and J lost 0 bases, with 10 bases between them. CDR1 is SGHAT, CDR2 FQNNGV, per germline. The CDR3 sequence is 15 residues long. DNA for the CDR3: TGTGCCAGCAGCTTAGGGCAGGGAGGCTCCTACGAGCAGTACTTC. This translates into CASSLGQGGSYEQYF.

V and J are TRBV3-1 (or the pseudogene TRBV3-2) and TRBJ1-3; 11 bases map to TRBD1. V dropped 1 base and J dropped 6; count of bases not matched to a gene: 2. The CDR3 has 15 amino acids. The V gene's germline CDR1 is LGHDT and CDR2 YNNKEL (reference sequence). The CDR3 DNA sequence: TGTGCCAGCAGCCAAGGGACAGGGGGCCCAAACACCATATATTTT. This translates into CASSQGTGGPNTIYF.